Presented here are 27 T cell receptor beta chains from one specimen sequenced in a study of cytomegalovirus exposure and HLA in healthy donors. It was with 60 Vbeta and 13 Jbeta primers that the PCR ran. Sequencing used immunoSEQ multiplex PCR; TCRdb keeps in-frame clones, though not all of them. The sample features about 160,000 clones, with 1.6% in its top ten. The sequenced material came from PBMCs. These TCRs come from a woman aged 50 to 60 in good health and CMV-seronegative.

This sequence joins TRBV4-2 and TRBJ2-3; D may be TRBD2 (6 bases). V dropped 1 base and J dropped 0 bases, with 14 bases sitting between them. CDR3 size: 17 residues. Germline lookup yields CDR1 LGHNA and CDR2 YNFKEQ. CDR3 in amino acids: CASSQASGGASTDTQYF. CDR3 nucleotide sequence: TGTGCCAGCAGCCAAGCGAGCGGCGGGGCTAGCACAGATACGCAGTATTTT.

This sequence joins TRBV5-4 and TRBJ2-3; tentatively, D is TRBD1 (5 bases). This CDR3 spans 14 amino acids. The germline V gene has CDR1 SGHNT and CDR2 YYREEE (reference sequence). The V end was cut by 4 bases, the J end by 1 base, with 10 bases between. The CDR3 DNA reads TGTGCCAGCAGCCAAAAACAGGGCACAGATACGCAGTATTTT. Amino acids: CASSQKQGTDTQYF.

The V and J genes are TRBV29-1 and TRBJ2-3, with D perhaps matching TRBD2 (6 bases). Per the germline V gene, CDR1 is SQVTM and CDR2 is ANQGSEA. The CDR3 runs to 12 residues. Trimming left V 6 bases short and J 2 bases short, with 9 bases between. The DNA for the CDR3 is TGCAGCGTCGGGACTTCCACAGATACGCAGTATTTT. Translated: CSVGTSTDTQYF.

This sequence joins TRBV4-3 and TRBJ2-7; no reliable D call. CDR3 length: 15 amino acids. Per germline, CDR1 LGHNA and CDR2 YSLEER. Trimming left V 0 bases short and J 3 bases short, with 12 bases between. The CDR3 DNA is TGCGCCAGCAGCCAAGAGTACTTTCCCGTCTACGAGCAGTACTTC. Translated: CASSQEYFPVYEQYF.

A note on this clone: This CDR3 is missing its conserved last phenylalanine or tryptophan, likely due to a read error. The limits of the CDR3 on the DNA are not certain, so only TCRdb's listed CDR3 is given. The gene calls are TRBV27 and TRBJ2-7; the table calls TRBD2, which could not be checked here. CDR1 and CDR2 from the germline V gene are MNHEY and SMNVEV (reference sequence). Counting both end residues, the CDR3 totals 13 amino acids. CDR3 sequence reads: CASSSSGGPGVFL.

The chain recombines TRBV2 with TRBJ1-1; D is perhaps TRBD1 (5 bases). V lost 3 bases and J 11 bases, leaving 13 bases between the germline ends. There are 12 residues in the CDR3. Germline V lookup: CDR1 SNHLY, CDR2 FYNNEI. The CDR3 is CASSDLGQDAFF. The CDR3 DNA reads as TGTGCCAGCAGTGACTTAGGACAAGACGCTTTCTTT.

The gene calls are TRBV11-3 and TRBJ2-1; D uncertain. The germline V and J ends were trimmed by 3 bases and 8 bases, with 8 bases remaining between them. The length of the CDR3 is 12 residues. CDR1 SGHNT and CDR2 YENEEA come from the germline V gene. CDR3 sequence (DNA): TGTGCCAGCAGCTTCCCGGTCGATGAGCAGTTCTTC. Translation: CASSFPVDEQFF.

The V gene is TRBV5-4, the J gene TRBJ1-1, with a possible D match to TRBD1 (6 bases). V was trimmed by 3 bases and J by 1 base, leaving 10 bases between them. This CDR3 has 14 amino acids. The germline V gene encodes CDR1 SGHNT and CDR2 YYREEE (reference sequence). CDR3 DNA sequence: TGTGCCAGCAGCTCAGGACAGTCGAACACTGAAGCTTTCTTT. Its translation: CASSSGQSNTEAFF.

The chain is built from TRBV4-1 and TRBJ2-1; 10 bases line up with TRBD2. V shed 4 bases, J shed 2 bases, and the junction held 8 bases outside the gene matches. This CDR3 has 17 residues. Germline V CDR1 and CDR2: MGHRA, YSYEKL. CDR3 in amino acids: CASSRSSGGGAYNEQFF. The CDR3 nucleotides read TGCGCCAGCAGCCGTTCGAGCGGGGGGGGTGCCTACAATGAGCAGTTCTTC.

The V gene is TRBV7-9, the J gene TRBJ1-6; weak D call: TRBD1 (6 bases). This CDR3 is built from 12 residues. Germline V gives CDR1 SEHNR, CDR2 FQNEAQ (reference sequence). V lost 2 bases, J lost 10 bases, and 6 bases lay in between. The CDR3 DNA is TGTGCCAGCAGCTTACAGGGGTCACCCCTCCACTTT. Its translation: CASSLQGSPLHF.

This chain uses TRBV7-3 with TRBJ2-5; 9 nucleotides line up with TRBD2. V lost 2 bases to trimming and J lost 4 bases; unmatched junction nucleotides: 5. Germline V gene data show CDR1 as SGHTA and CDR2 as FQGTGA. This CDR3 spans 15 amino acids. CDR3 DNA: TGTGCCAGCAGCTTACTAGCGGGGCCTGGAGAGACCCAGTACTTC. Translating it yields CASSLLAGPGETQYF.

The chain uses TRBV9 and TRBJ1-1; no definite D call. The CDR3 sequence is 16 residues long. The V end lost 3 bases, the J end lost 2 bases, and 17 bases lay between the germline ends. Germline loops: CDR1 SGDLS, CDR2 YYNGEE. CDR3 in amino acids: CASSGYTENHNTEAFF. As DNA, the CDR3 is TGTGCCAGCAGCGGTTACACCGAAAATCACAACACTGAAGCTTTCTTT. The full variable domain, its missing parts supplied by reference TRBV9 and TRBJ1-1, is DSGVTQTPKHLITATGQRVTLRCSPRSGDLSVYWYQQSLDQGLQFLIQYYNGEERAKGNILERFSAQQFPDLHSELNLSSLELGDSALYFCASSGYTENHNTEAFFGQGTRLTVV.

The chain uses TRBV19 and TRBJ1-1, with 7 bases fitting TRBD1. This CDR3 has 16 residues. Trimming took 7 bases from V and 6 from J; bases not matched to a gene: 17. Germline assignment: CDR1 LNHDA and CDR2 SQIVND (reference sequence). The CDR3, as DNA: TGTGCCAGTATTGGGGGCCGGGACAGACCATTCGCTGAAGCTTTCTTT. It yields the protein CASIGGRDRPFAEAFF.

V gene TRBV6-5 combines with J gene TRBJ1-1; no reliable D call. Germline CDR1 reads MNHEY; CDR2 reads SVGAGI. CDR3 length: 13 amino acids. V was trimmed by 10 bases and J by 4 bases, leaving 16 bases between them. CDR3 bases: TGTGCCACCGCACGAAAGAGAGGCACTGAAGCTTTCTTT. Translation: CATARKRGTEAFF.

This chain uses TRBV6-5 with TRBJ2-7, with TRBD2 matching over 9 bases. This CDR3 has 15 residues. Germline V gene sequence: CDR1 MNHEY, CDR2 SVGAGI. V dropped 2 bases and J dropped 4; count of bases not matched to a gene: 6. CDR3: CASSYVRGGLYEQYF. CDR3 sequence (DNA): TGTGCCAGCAGTTACGTGCGGGGGGGCTTATACGAGCAGTACTTC.

This chain joins TRBV2 and TRBJ1-1; D is unresolved. V shed 6 bases and J shed 5 bases, with 16 bases lying between them. In germline, CDR1 is SNHLY, CDR2 FYNNEI. The CDR3 runs to 14 residues. This CDR3 is CASSREGSRTEAFF. For the CDR3, the DNA is TGTGCCAGCAGCCGAGAAGGGAGTAGGACTGAAGCTTTCTTT.

The V gene is TRBV28, the J gene TRBJ1-4, with TRBD1 matching 8 bases. The V gene end was trimmed by 6 bases and the J gene end by 7 bases; junction bases not matched to a gene: 7. Germline V CDR1 and CDR2: MDHEN, SYDVKM. CDR3 size: 14 residues. Written as DNA, the CDR3 is TGTGCCAGCAGAGCGACAGGGGATGGTGAAAAACTGTTTTTT. Protein: CASRATGDGEKLFF.

The chain recombines TRBV7-2 with TRBJ1-3, with a tentative D call TRBD1 (6 bases). The ends were cut back, 5 bases at V and 0 bases at J, with 20 bases in the middle. The V gene's germline CDR1 is SGHTA and CDR2 FQGNSA. The CDR3 covers 18 residues. The CDR3 DNA reads TGTGCCAGCAGCCGCCGACAGGTTGGGTATGGCTCTGGAAACACCATATATTTT. Protein product: CASSRRQVGYGSGNTIYF.

DNA for the CDR3: TGCGCCAGCAGCCAAGATGTCCAGGACTACTACGAGCAGTACTTC. The encoded protein is CASSQDVQDYYEQYF. The chain recombines TRBV4-1 with TRBJ2-7; maybe TRBD2 (6 bases). Per the germline V gene, CDR1 is MGHRA and CDR2 is YSYEKL. There are 15 residues in the CDR3. Trimming removed 0 bases from V and 3 bases from J, with 12 bases in between.

The J gene is TRBJ2-7, the V gene TRBV15; 8 bases map to TRBD1. V lost 3 bases to trimming and J lost 2 bases; unmatched junction nucleotides: 3. The length of the CDR3 is 14 residues. CDR1 and CDR2 from the germline V gene are LNHNV and YYDKDF (reference sequence). The CDR3 sequence is CATSRDRATYEQYF. DNA for the CDR3: TGTGCCACCAGCAGGGACAGGGCGACCTACGAGCAGTACTTC.

The gene calls are TRBV6-1 and TRBJ1-4; D is uncertain. The germline V gene encodes CDR1 MNHNS and CDR2 SASEGT. Trimming shortened V by 6 bases and J by 7 bases, and 15 bases separated the two germline ends. This CDR3 spans 14 amino acids. The CDR3 sequence: CASRATVASEKLFF. Here the CDR3 DNA reads TGTGCCAGCAGAGCTACAGTGGCCTCTGAAAAACTGTTTTTT.

The chain couples TRBV7-7 to TRBJ2-5; 12 nucleotides line up with TRBD2. The CDR3 is 15 residues long. J lost 5 bases, V lost 6 bases, and 7 bases had no gene match. CDR1 and CDR2 (germline): SSHAT, FNYEAQ (reference sequence). Here the CDR3 DNA reads TGTGCCAGCAGTTGGACTAGCGGGATTAGGGAGACCCAGTACTTC. This translates into CASSWTSGIRETQYF.

The CDR3 DNA reads TGCGCCAGCAGGGGGACAGGGTCCTACGAGCAGTACTTC. Encoded protein: CASRGTGSYEQYF. V gene TRBV4-1 combines with J gene TRBJ2-7; 9 nucleotides align to TRBD1. CDR3 length: 13 residues. The ends lost 6 bases at V and 1 base at J; junction bases unmatched: 1. Germline CDR1 reads MGHRA; CDR2 reads YSYEKL.

V is TRBV6-5 and J is TRBJ2-1; no clear D. Trimming removed 6 bases from V and 11 bases from J, with 11 bases in between. CDR3 size: 11 residues. Germline-derived CDR1 and CDR2 are MNHEY and SVGAGI. Written as DNA, the CDR3 is TGTGCCAGCAGCACCTCACATAAGCAGTTCTTC. Its protein is CASSTSHKQFF.

The chain carries TRBV15 and TRBJ2-2, with 9 bases aligning to TRBD1. CDR3 length: 17 amino acids. The germline gives CDR1 LNHNV, CDR2 YYDKDF (reference sequence). V trimming: 6 bases; J trimming: 0 bases; junction bases outside the gene matches: 8. CDR3 sequence reads: CATSEAGQGSNTGELFF. As DNA, the CDR3 is TGTGCCACCAGTGAAGCGGGACAGGGATCGAACACCGGGGAGCTGTTTTTT.

The chain uses TRBV2 and TRBJ2-3; maybe TRBD1 (6 bases). Per germline, CDR1 SNHLY and CDR2 FYNNEI. Trimming cost V 8 bases and J 2 bases, with 11 bases left between them. The length of the CDR3 is 13 residues. CDR3 sequence: CASGRQATDTQYF. The CDR3, as DNA: TGTGCCAGCGGGAGACAGGCCACAGATACGCAGTATTTT.

This chain uses TRBV13 with TRBJ2-5; D remains ambiguous. V gave up 4 bases and J gave up 2 bases, with 11 bases separating them. This CDR3 is 14 amino acids long. CDR1 is PRHDT and CDR2 is FYEKMQ in the germline V gene (reference sequence). The CDR3 loop reads CASSSSTVQETQYF. The CDR3 nucleotides are TGTGCCAGCAGCTCCTCGACTGTTCAAGAGACCCAGTACTTC.